This TCR beta chain came from a study of T cell responses to AZD1222 COVID-19 vaccine. Study-level results: No repertoire was sampled before or during the peak T cell response, only after it.

The protocol was immunoSEQ multiplex PCR, while the TCRdb copy is restricted to in-frame clones and leaves out a portion. The repertoire has approximately 150,000 clones, 89% of them found once; the top ten carry over 2.5%. A word on this clone: What it recognizes is unknown.

The length of the CDR3 is 12 residues. Per the germline V gene, CDR1 is SGHTA and CDR2 is FQGTGA. The V gene lost 6 bases and the J gene lost 6 bases, with 11 bases spanning the gap. V usage is TRBV7-3 and J usage is TRBJ1-1; D gene uncertain. The clonotype comes from an adult in good health. The starting material was peripheral blood, obtained on day 0 of AZD1222 vaccination. The CDR3 DNA sequence: TGTGCCAGCAGTAGACAAGGACCTGAAGCTTTCTTT. Protein: CASSRQGPEAFF.